The clone carrying this T cell receptor beta chain showed up just once. Antigen specificity is unknown. The data were obtained in a study of OX40 agonist ivuxolimab in advanced cancers. Across the study: Ivuxolimab, which is an agonistic anti-OX40 (CD134) antibody, was administered to the patients. Study-level results: Expanded clones were, on average, more numerous among CD8+ T cells than CD4+.

Trimming left V 3 bases short and J 2 bases short, with 9 bases between. This CDR3 is built from 13 residues. CDR1 and CDR2 from the germline V gene are SGDLS and YYNGEE. Repertoires were generated with immunoSEQ multiplex PCR, while TCRdb's copy carries only in-frame clones and drops some. The sample records 60,000 to 100,000 clones, less than 95% being singletons. This sequence was found in an adult with an advanced solid tumor such as melanoma, head and neck, liver or kidney cancer. The specimen comprised CD4+ or CD8+ T cells sorted from blood, sampled in a trial of the OX40 agonist ivuxolimab. The rearrangement joins TRBV9 to TRBJ2-7; D remains ambiguous. CDR3 nucleotide sequence: TGTGCCAGCAGCGGGACCAACGCCTACGAGCAGTACTTC. Translating it yields CASSGTNAYEQYF.